The 16 T cell receptor beta chains below come from one sample, sequenced in a study of T cell repertoires in cytomegalovirus infection. No antigens are known for them. In TCRdb, the reads were re-called with MiXCR into one record per CDR3 protein. The repertoire holds some 800,000 distinct CDR3 sequences, with less than 35% as singletons. The sequencing used cultured CD8+ T cells from PBMCs, collected from culture after CMV antigen stimulation. Receptor source: a human donor in good health (CMV status not recorded). Some clones in this sample may be carry-over from other donors' samples.

A few counts support this clonotype. The J gene is TRBJ2-5, the V gene TRBV20-1; 8 bases match TRBD1. J was trimmed by 5 bases and V by 0 bases; bases with no gene match: 14. Germline CDR1 reads DFQATT; CDR2 reads SNEGSKA (reference sequence). The CDR3 totals 17 residues. DNA for the CDR3: TGCAGTGCTAGAGATGGGGGCAGGGGGCCTGCCTATGAGACCCAGTACTTC. Translated: CSARDGGRGPAYETQYF.

This sequence joins TRBV6-2 or TRBV6-3 and TRBJ1-1; no firm D call. V dropped 2 bases and J dropped 0 bases, with 13 bases sitting between them. Germline CDR1 is MNHEY and CDR2 is SVGEGT. The CDR3 runs 16 residues. The CDR3 bases are TGTGCCAGCAGTTACCCCTTATCTCGAATGAACACTGAAGCTTTCTTT. Translated: CASSYPLSRMNTEAFF.

J is TRBJ2-4 and V is TRBV5-6; a possible D gene is TRBD1 (5 bases). Trimming removed 0 bases at V and 2 bases at J, with 12 bases between. CDR3 length: 16 amino acids. The germline gives CDR1 SGHDT, CDR2 YYEEEE. The CDR3 bases are TGTGCCAGCAGCTTGGTGGGGCCTGAAACCAAAAACATTCAGTACTTC. It yields the protein CASSLVGPETKNIQYF.

This clonotype was seen a handful of times. The chain employs TRBV12-3 or TRBV12-4 and TRBJ1-1; D remains ambiguous. Trimming pared 3 bases from V and 6 bases from J, leaving 23 bases between. This CDR3 has 17 residues. Here the CDR3 reads CASSFVISPNEIAEAFF. In DNA form, the CDR3 reads TGTGCCAGCAGTTTTGTCATATCGCCCAACGAGATTGCTGAAGCTTTCTTT.

The chain links TRBV12-3 or TRBV12-4 to TRBJ2-7; 8 bases align to TRBD1. Unmatched junction bases numbered 15, after V lost 3 bases and J lost 2 bases. This CDR3 contains 18 residues. The CDR3 sequence: CASSFSLSGQGFAYEQYV. The CDR3 DNA reads as TGTGCCAGCAGTTTTAGTCTTTCTGGACAGGGATTTGCCTACGAGCAGTACGTC.

Only a few counts were recorded for this clonotype. CDR3: CASGSGNYGYTF. For the CDR3, the DNA is TGTGCTAGTGGTTCGGGTAACTATGGCTACACCTTC. The rearrangement uses TRBV12-5 and TRBJ1-2, with D unclear. Germline V gene data show CDR1 as LGHNT and CDR2 as FRNRAP. The CDR3 loop spans 12 amino acids. The V and J ends lost 4 bases and 1 base respectively, with 4 bases between them.

This clonotype was seen a handful of times. The chain recombines TRBV15 with TRBJ2-1; D is unresolved. This CDR3 comprises 16 residues. CDR1 and CDR2 (germline): LNHNV, YYDKDF (reference sequence). Between the trimmed V and J ends, which lost 1 base and 4 bases, there was a span of 14 bases. Written as DNA, the CDR3 is TGTGCCACCAGCAGAGGAGTCCAGAAGGGATACAATGAGCAGTTCTTC. It translates to CATSRGVQKGYNEQFF.

By share, this clonotype counts as medium-sized. This chain links TRBV12-3 or TRBV12-4 with TRBJ1-1; maybe TRBD1 (6 bases). Trimming removed 7 bases at V and 5 bases at J, with 11 bases between. The CDR3 spans 12 residues. Written as DNA, the CDR3 is TGTGCCAGCAACAGGGTGGGGACTGAAGCTTTCTTT. Protein: CASNRVGTEAFF.

The chain joins TRBV5-6 to TRBJ1-2; 12 nucleotides line up with TRBD1. This CDR3 contains 18 residues. Germline-derived CDR1 and CDR2 are SGHDT and YYEEEE. Trimming at V came to 0 bases and at J to 4 bases, leaving 10 bases not matched to a gene. The CDR3 region is CASSLAAGQGARRYGYTF. As DNA, the CDR3 is TGTGCCAGCAGCTTGGCTGCGGGACAGGGGGCGCGTCGCTATGGCTACACCTTC.

The genes are TRBV6-2 or TRBV6-3 and TRBJ2-5, with a possible D match to TRBD2 (5 bases). The germline V and J ends were trimmed by 10 bases and 3 bases, with 24 bases remaining between them. CDR1 MNHEY and CDR2 SVGEGT come from the germline V gene. There are 16 residues in the CDR3. The chain's CDR3 is CANTISGRSQEETQYF. The CDR3 nucleotides are TGTGCCAACACAATATCTGGGAGATCACAAGAAGAGACCCAGTACTTC.

This clonotype was counted many times. The rearrangement uses TRBV7-2 and TRBJ1-6; D remains ambiguous. The CDR3 covers 17 residues. The V end was cut by 6 bases, the J end by 4 bases, with 19 bases between. The germline V gene has CDR1 SGHTA and CDR2 FQGNSA. CDR3 sequence (DNA): TGTGCCAGCAGAAAAGTCCCCACCGAGCGGTATAATTCACCCCTCCACTTT. It translates to CASRKVPTERYNSPLHF.

The chain combines TRBV13 with TRBJ1-1; D perhaps matches TRBD1 (6 bases). Trimming stripped 1 base from V and 5 bases from J, with 20 bases between. This CDR3 has 17 residues. Germline-derived CDR1 and CDR2 are PRHDT and FYEKMQ (reference sequence). CDR3 protein: CASSLVGGPTGVTEAFF. The CDR3 DNA reads TGTGCCAGCAGCTTAGTAGGGGGACCGACTGGGGTGACTGAAGCTTTCTTT.

This chain connects TRBV7-9 to TRBJ2-2; D might be TRBD1 (6 bases). Trimming removed 8 bases from V and 0 bases from J, with 13 bases in between. Germline CDR1 SEHNR, CDR2 FQNEAQ (reference sequence). The CDR3 contains 15 residues. The CDR3 region is CASGQGPANTGELFF. The CDR3, as DNA: TGTGCCAGCGGTCAGGGGCCCGCGAACACCGGGGAGCTGTTTTTT.

This clonotype was recorded a few times. The chain is built from TRBV6-2 or TRBV6-3 and TRBJ1-5; weak D call: TRBD1 (5 bases). The CDR3 consists of 16 residues. CDR1 is MNHEY, CDR2 SVGEGT, per germline. The V and J ends lost 2 bases and 0 bases respectively, with 11 bases between them. CDR3 in amino acids: CASSYPDRDSNQPQHF. In nucleotides, the CDR3 is TGTGCCAGCAGTTACCCCGACAGAGATAGCAATCAGCCCCAGCATTTT.

In this sample, this clonotype turned up many times. The rearrangement links TRBV12-3 or TRBV12-4 to TRBJ2-4; TRBD2 matches 11 bases. The CDR3 totals 15 residues. V was clipped by 7 bases and J by 5 bases; unmatched bases: 7. The CDR3 loop is CASTQTSGVQNIQYF. The CDR3 DNA reads TGTGCCAGCACCCAGACTAGCGGGGTACAAAACATTCAGTACTTC.

The J gene is TRBJ2-7, the V gene TRBV12-3 or TRBV12-4, with a weak D call TRBD2 (5 bases). Trimming left V 6 bases short and J 1 base short, with 19 bases between. The CDR3 sequence is 16 residues long. The CDR3: CASSFLTTKASYEQYF. CDR3 sequence (DNA): TGTGCCAGCAGCTTTTTGACTACAAAGGCGTCCTACGAGCAGTACTTC.